The 4 T cell receptor beta chains presented below share a single source sample, sequenced in a study of patients and donors after allogeneic stem cell transplantation. TCRdb recomputed calls from the RT-PCR reads with MiXCR, one row per CDR3 protein. Counted here are around 150,000 distinct CDR3 sequences, roughly two fifths occurring once; the ten biggest clones make up about 50%. The specimen was blood, either unsorted or a sorted T cell fraction (not recorded which). The receptors were gathered from a human donor who was either an allogeneic HSCT recipient or a stem cell or donor lymphocyte infusion donor (not recorded which). It is not recorded whose cells these are; they may come from a transplant donor.

V and J are TRBV9 and TRBJ2-7; D perhaps matches TRBD2 (6 bases). Germline assignment: CDR1 SGDLS and CDR2 YYNGEE. The germline V and J ends were trimmed by 0 bases and 1 base, with 11 bases remaining between them. The CDR3 is 15 residues long. The DNA for the CDR3 is TGTGCCAGCAGCGTAGACGGGGGAGGTTCCTACGAGCAGTACTTC. It translates to CASSVDGGGSYEQYF.

CDR3 sequence: CASSGSREDTQYF. CDR3 in DNA: TGTGCCAGCAGTGGATCACGGGAAGATACGCAGTATTTT. V usage is TRBV12-3 or TRBV12-4 and J usage is TRBJ2-3; tentatively, D is TRBD2 (5 bases). The CDR3 is made up of 13 amino acids. V lost 5 bases, J lost 5 bases, and 11 bases lay in between.

V usage is TRBV10-3 and J usage is TRBJ1-2, with a weak D call TRBD1 (5 bases). This CDR3 spans 14 amino acids. Trimming cost V 0 bases and J 6 bases, with 11 bases left between them. The V gene's germline CDR1 is ENHRY and CDR2 SYGVKD. The CDR3 spells CAISESGRADGYTF. CDR3 bases: TGTGCCATCAGTGAGTCTGGCAGGGCGGATGGCTACACCTTC.

This clonotype was seen a handful of times. This chain links TRBV12-3 or TRBV12-4 with TRBJ1-2; D possibly corresponds to TRBD1 (5 bases). The CDR3 length is 15 residues. Trimming removed 6 bases at V and 3 bases at J, with 17 bases between. DNA of the CDR3: TGTGCCAGCAGCCCTGAGGGACGCCGCTACTATGGCTACACCTTC. This encodes CASSPEGRRYYGYTF.